This entry describes one TCR beta chain. Its target is not known. The data originate from a study of T-cell memory formation after mild COVID-19. Study-wide results and caveats: Cross-reactive memory seemingly joined, as some responding clones were found in pre-infection memory.

From the 5' RACE reads, TCRdb called clonotypes with MiXCR, one entry per CDR3 protein. This sample has about 450,000 distinct CDR3 sequences, with less than 25% found just once. V was pared by 5 bases and J by 3 bases, with 17 bases between. CDR3 length equals 15 residues. The germline V gene encodes CDR1 SGHRS and CDR2 YFSETQ. The receptor comes from an adult woman who had mild COVID-19 (a few samples of this study predate the infection). Cell type and time point are not known. V is TRBV5-1 and J is TRBJ1-1, with D possibly being TRBD1 (6 bases). The sequenced material came from PBMCs or a T cell subset sorted from them (not recorded which). The CDR3 nucleotides read TGCGCCAGCAGGCCCGTCAGGGGAGGAGACACTGAAGCTTTCTTT. The encoded protein is CASRPVRGGDTEAFF.